The present entry profiles one T cell receptor beta chain with its context. The target antigen is unknown. The record originates from a study of radiotherapy plus CTLA-4 blockade in lung cancer. The overall study: Objective response rate was roughly 19%; disease control rate, approximately 33%.

Study-wide results and caveats: Alongside interferon-beta, early blood T cell clone dynamics were reportedly the best predictor of response. In blood, TCR clones derived from the tumor expanded after radiotherapy plus ipilimumab.

Method: immunoSEQ multiplex PCR; TCRdb's copy keeps in-frame clones and lacks some. The sample lists around 65,000 clones, roughly 77% occurring once. The CDR3 contains 12 residues. The V and J ends lost 4 bases and 2 bases respectively, with 8 bases between them. Germline CDR1 is SQVTM and CDR2 is ANQGSEA. This receptor was taken from a human donor with non-small cell lung cancer who had a complete response to radiotherapy plus ipilimumab. This chain joins TRBV29-1 and TRBJ2-5, with D perhaps assigned TRBD1 or TRBD2 (5 bases each). Sequences were derived from peripheral blood, sampled from a patient treated with radiotherapy plus ipilimumab. CDR3 residues: CSVAGPQETQYF. The DNA for the CDR3 is TGCAGCGTTGCGGGGCCTCAAGAGACCCAGTACTTC.